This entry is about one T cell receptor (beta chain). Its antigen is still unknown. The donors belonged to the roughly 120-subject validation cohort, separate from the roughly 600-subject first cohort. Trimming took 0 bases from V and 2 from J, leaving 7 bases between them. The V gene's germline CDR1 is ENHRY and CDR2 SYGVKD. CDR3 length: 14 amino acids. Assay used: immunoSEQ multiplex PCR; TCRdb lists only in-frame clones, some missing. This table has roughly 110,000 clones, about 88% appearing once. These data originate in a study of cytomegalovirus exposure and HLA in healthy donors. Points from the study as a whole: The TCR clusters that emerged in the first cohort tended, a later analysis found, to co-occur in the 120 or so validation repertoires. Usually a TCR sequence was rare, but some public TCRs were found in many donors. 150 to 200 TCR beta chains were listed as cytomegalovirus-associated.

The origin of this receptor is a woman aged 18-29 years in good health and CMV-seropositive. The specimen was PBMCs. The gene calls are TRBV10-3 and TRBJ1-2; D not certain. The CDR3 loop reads CAISESQTNYGYTF. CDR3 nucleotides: TGTGCCATCAGTGAGTCGCAGACAAACTATGGCTACACCTTC.